The sequence of this T cell receptor beta chain was determined in a study of blood T cell repertoires in COVID-19. Study-level background: Whether acute or convalescent, the COVID-19 samples came from the United States, Italy and Spain. The analysed material was cDNA or gDNA that came from T cells, B-cell-depleted T cells, or PBMCs.

The authors' processing: Reference gene primer amplification in the assay estimated nucleated cell counts. TCRdb's table, derived via immunoSEQ multiplex PCR, lists solely in-frame clones and lacks some. V and J calls and clone size are copied from that table; D and trimming were computed from the DNA. The sample has fewer than 200,000 clones, about 90% seen once. The CDR3 is 13 amino acids. Trimming left V 7 bases short and J 4 bases short, with 17 bases between. The germline gives CDR1 SQVTM, CDR2 ANQGSEA. J is TRBJ2-7 and V is TRBV29-1, with D possibly matching TRBD2 (6 bases). This TCR was recovered from a woman aged 18-29 years who had recovered from COVID-19. Sequenced material: PBMCs or T cells enriched from blood (not recorded which). The CDR3 protein is CSAGTLFGYEQYF. The CDR3 bases are TGCAGCGCTGGGACTCTCTTTGGGTACGAGCAGTACTTC.